This record covers a single T cell receptor beta chain. The antigen is not known. V was cut by 5 bases and J by 3 bases, with 14 bases left in between. Germline loops: CDR1 SEHNR, CDR2 FQNEAQ (reference sequence). This CDR3 has 14 residues. The data originate from a study of shared clonotypes between healthy human individuals. As for the study in general: The people who gave samples were a couple of women and a few men aged 18 to 49. Three plates each covered CD4 naive and memory; CD8 naive two, CD8 memory one.

The study, taken as a whole, reports: Sharing across four donors was highest in naive CD4 (approximately 5%) and lowest in memory CD8 (around 0.4%).

In the original analysis: Filtering was not the same, since immunoSEQ gave junction-only sequences without quality scores. Data came from immunoSEQ multiplex PCR; TCRdb stores just in-frame clones and leaves some out. V and J calls and clone size are those listed in that table; D and trimming were worked out from the DNA. This table holds around 1.9 million clones, roughly 95% found once. Terminally differentiated effector memory CD45RA+ cells were excluded from the naive CD8 cells, which were CD45RO-negative and positively selected for CCR7. The TCR was taken from a man aged 18 to 29 in good health. Some clones in this sample may be carry-over from other donors' samples. Sequencing input: naive CD8+ T cells from PBMCs. V is TRBV7-9 and J is TRBJ2-7, with D maybe TRBD1 (6 bases). The CDR3 coding sequence is TGTGCCAGCAGCAACCCGGGACACCACTACGAGCAGTACTTC. Amino acid sequence: CASSNPGHHYEQYF.